Here is one TCR beta chain with its context. Its binding antigen is unknown. Base qualities were left out, and no much larger clone turns up one base away. This entry is derived from a study of T-cell reconstitution after alpha-beta-depleted transplantation in children listed by TCRdb under 2016. Looking at the study overall: T-cell immune reconstitution after TCRalphabeta/CD19-depleted allogeneic hematopoietic cell transplantation in children was quantitatively tracked in the study by means of TCR repertoire profiling. What the research found in general, with its limitations: Hyperexpanded clone frequencies declined over subsequent months; after one year, T-cell counts and TCRbeta diversity were mostly attributed to newly produced T cells. In some patients, the high TCRbeta diversity seen at day 60 was put down to recipient T cells and intrathymic progenitors that had survived conditioning. The apparently early alphabetaT-cell count recovery about two months after transplant was reportedly dependent on only several hundred rapidly expanded clones derived from non-depleted graft cells.

For CDR1 and CDR2, the germline V gene lists SGHRS and YFSETQ. V sheds 0 bases and J sheds 2 bases, leaving 10 bases between their ends. Spanning cysteine to phenylalanine, the CDR3 consists of 15 amino acids. The retained sequence is limited to the CDR3, 45 bases, with the frame set at the first base. Read against the paper, the sample's treatment or condition label means: allogeneic hematopoietic cell transplantation with graft depleted of TCRalphabeta T cells and CD19 B cells. The transplant recipients were children given TCRalphabeta/CD19-depleted allogeneic hematopoietic cell grafts. The library was generated by PCR. Sequencing relied on an Illumina HiSeq 2500. TCR library preparation used molecular barcoding, with unique molecular identifiers applied to normalize quantification of the TCRbeta repertoire. In TCRdb, the public reads were trimmed at Q25 with fastp and aligned with MiXCR, with productive beta chains retained. Duplicate CDR3 protein sequences are folded into a single record with the most common DNA and genes. The sample contains tens of thousands of distinct CDR3 sequences, roughly 45% of them found a single time. The ten biggest clones cover less than 98% of the sample.

The clonotype was recovered from a male patient younger than 18 who had a stem cell transplant for acute lymphoblastic leukemia, so the T cells may come from the graft donor. Sequenced material: PBMCs, mostly from graft donor cells, taken 360 days after TCRalphabeta/CD19-depleted stem cell transplant. The chain is encoded by TRBV5-1 joined to TRBJ2-3, with the D gene not confidently named. The CDR3 is CASSLADLFTDTQYF. At the DNA level, the sequence is TGCGCCAGCAGCTTGGCCGACCTTTTCACAGATACGCAGTATTTT. The full variable domain, with segments outside the CDR3 supplied by the reference TRBV5-1 and TRBJ2-3 proteins, appears as KAGVTQTPRYLIKTRGQQVTLSCSPISGHRSVSWYQQTPGQGLQFLFEYFSETQRNKGNFPGRFSGRQFSNSRSEMNVSTLELGDSALYLCASSLADLFTDTQYFGPGTRLTVL.